This T cell receptor (beta chain) was captured in a study of sequential checkpoint blockade in melanoma. Study details: Randomization was 1:1 between first-line nivolumab→ipilimumab and ipilimumab→nivolumab. Maintenance nivolumab came after either treatment sequence.

Specified treatment: randomized to nivolumab then ipilimumab (arm A) or the reverse (arm B). DNA-damaging chemotherapy had not been given to any patient beforehand. Sorted cells were live CD3+CD8+, lacking CD19 and CD56, from PBMCs. After removal of 4 bases from V and 3 bases from J, the junction contained 8 bases not matched to a gene. The V gene's germline CDR1 is SGDLS and CDR2 YYNGEE. CDR3 size: 15 residues. TCRdb's copy holds only in-frame clones and misses some; the assay was immunoSEQ multiplex PCR. The data hold around 13,000 clones, with approximately 79% observed a single time. This clone came up once.

The receptor was isolated from a human patient with melanoma. Some clones in this sample may be carry-over from other donors' samples. The rearrangement uses TRBV9 and TRBJ2-7, with TRBD1 matching 9 bases. The sample was CD8+ T cells sorted from blood (inferred from file names), taken from a patient given nivolumab and ipilimumab in sequence. Written as DNA, the CDR3 is TGTGCCAGCAGCTCGGCGGACAGGGGAGGCTACGAGCAGTACTTC. It encodes CASSSADRGGYEQYF.